This T cell receptor (beta chain) was recorded in a study of siplizumab effects on memory and regulatory T cells. Findings of the study overall: Treg-derived clones made up an average of about 68% of mappable alloreactive CD4+ clones with siplizumab and over 25% in controls.

This CDR3 contains 13 residues. Clones were sequenced by immunoSEQ multiplex PCR, and TCRdb holds only the in-frame ones, with some missing. Of 50,000 to 70,000 clones in the sample, roughly 96% are singletons; the top ten hold 0.095%. Comments on this clone: The antigen remains unidentified.

Using three donor pairs, the authors sequenced unstimulated naive, memory, effector memory and TEMRA subsets. This chain links TRBV21-1 with TRBJ1-5. TRBV21-1 is listed as a pseudogene. The receptor's source is a human donor in good health. Sequencing was done on a sample of naive CD8+ T cells sorted from blood. DNA of the CDR3: TGTGCCAACACGGACGTAATCAATCAGCCCCAGCATTTT. It specifies CANTDVINQPQHF.